This T cell receptor (beta chain) was observed in a study of TIL therapy for anti-PD-1-resistant metastatic lung cancer. The wider study: Tumors had a median PD-L1 proportion score of around 6.4%. Study-wide results and caveats: Compared with baseline intratumoral T cells, expanded TIL cultures were more clonal and less diverse (approximately 6.6% vs 31%).

The immunoSEQ assay was v3. Survey-level samples got around 2.1 million read pairs; deep-level samples got 5-6 million. TCRdb's table, derived via immunoSEQ multiplex PCR, lists solely in-frame clones and lacks some. The sample shows over 7,500 clones, about 70% of them seen only once. Concerning this clone itself: The antigen is unknown.

Time point in this sample: pre-treatment sample, taken before nivolumab and TIL therapy. Most excised metastases sampled were pleural nodules or supraclavicular lymph nodes. Patients were adults with stage 4 NSCLC. Germline V gene lookup returns CDR1 MNHNS and CDR2 SASEGT. J gave up 3 bases and V 3 bases, and 11 bases lay outside the gene matches. This CDR3 is built from 17 residues. The gene calls are TRBV6-1 and TRBJ2-7, with 10 bases matching TRBD1. The sequence was collected from a person aged 25 to 85 with non-small cell lung cancer. The material sequenced was tumor tissue, taken at baseline. CDR3: CASSETGGSKVGYEQYF. The CDR3 DNA reads as TGTGCCAGCAGTGAGACAGGGGGCTCTAAAGTCGGCTACGAGCAGTACTTC.